The present T cell receptor (beta chain) was sequenced within a study of blood T cell repertoires in COVID-19 (TCRdb year 2020). For context, the study as a whole: Collaborator samples came from the United States, Italy and Spain and covered acute and convalescent phases of COVID-19. A de-identified subject ID, COVID-19 status, age in years and sex were almost always included in the sample metadata. The samples were drawn from the first 160 participants of the ongoing ImmuneRACE study and from 1,254 subjects provided by 6 global collaborators. Where HLA class I and class II types were available, the types were taken from metadata supplied by the sample provider, not from assay-based typing. The dataset comprised deeply sampled blood TCRbeta repertoires from subjects exposed to, actively infected with, or recovered from COVID-19. The repertoires were made available in a free public database intended to serve as a resource for research on the immune response to SARS-CoV-2. The material from the prospective study consisted of cDNA or gDNA derived from T cells, B-cell-depleted T cells, or PBMCs. Study-level results and caveats: Clinical and demographic metadata were provided uncurated, with the amount varying by source and participant.

Each collaborating institution followed its own protocols to collect whole blood in K2EDTA tubes. For TCRbeta analysis, collaborator samples were shipped as frozen whole blood, as isolated PBMCs, or as DNA extracted from either sample type. TCRbeta CDR3 regions were amplified from genomic DNA using the immunoSEQ Assay, a bias-controlled multiplex PCR. On the authors' methods: The number of nucleated cells in each sample was estimated by amplification of reference gene primers within the assay. To quantify the absolute abundance of each unique TCRbeta CDR3 rearrangement, sequence reads were collapsed and filtered. For each sample, productive Simpson clonality was calculated as the square root of Simpson's diversity index across productive rearrangements. TCRdb carries this immuneACCESS record with in-frame sequences only. Its versions omit some clonotypes, under half of them owing to an unresolved V gene in the studies checked, with the rest unexplained. The V and J calls and the clone size are those of that table, but D and trimming were determined from the DNA. The table for this sample lists approximately 110,000 clones; approximately 80% of them were counted only once. About 0.8% of the sample is in the top ten clones.

Cut back by 3 bases and 1 base, the V and J ends lie 16 bases apart. As encoded in the germline V gene, CDR1 is SGHRS while CDR2 is YFSETQ. CDR3 length: 16 amino acids, cysteine to phenylalanine. Of the read, only the CDR3 DNA is kept; its 48 bases are in frame from base 1. About this clone: Its antigen is unknown. No base quality values were provided; no much bigger clone lies one nucleotide off.

The rearranged segments are TRBV5-1 and TRBJ1-1; D gene: possibly TRBD1, on 5 matching bases. This receptor was obtained from a woman aged 65 to 85 with acute or convalescent COVID-19. The sample was peripheral blood. The encoded CDR3 is CASSSTGRGTNTEAFF. In nucleotide form, the sequence is TGCGCCAGCAGCTCGACCGGGCGGGGGACGAACACTGAAGCTTTCTTT.